This T cell receptor beta chain was observed in a study of blood T cell repertoires in COVID-19. Repertoires were generated with immunoSEQ multiplex PCR, while TCRdb's copy carries only in-frame clones and drops some. The repertoire holds 85,000 to 100,000 clones, with about four fifths as singletons. Trimming cost V 2 bases and J 7 bases, with 8 bases left between them. In germline, CDR1 is SGHTA, CDR2 FQGNSA. CDR3 length equals 12 residues. This TCR was sampled from a woman aged 80 or older with active or convalescent COVID-19. This sequence joins TRBV7-2 and TRBJ1-1; D call uncertain. Sequenced input: peripheral blood. DNA of the CDR3: TGTGCCAGCAGCTTATTTTACGGTGAAGCTTTCTTT. This translates into CASSLFYGEAFF.